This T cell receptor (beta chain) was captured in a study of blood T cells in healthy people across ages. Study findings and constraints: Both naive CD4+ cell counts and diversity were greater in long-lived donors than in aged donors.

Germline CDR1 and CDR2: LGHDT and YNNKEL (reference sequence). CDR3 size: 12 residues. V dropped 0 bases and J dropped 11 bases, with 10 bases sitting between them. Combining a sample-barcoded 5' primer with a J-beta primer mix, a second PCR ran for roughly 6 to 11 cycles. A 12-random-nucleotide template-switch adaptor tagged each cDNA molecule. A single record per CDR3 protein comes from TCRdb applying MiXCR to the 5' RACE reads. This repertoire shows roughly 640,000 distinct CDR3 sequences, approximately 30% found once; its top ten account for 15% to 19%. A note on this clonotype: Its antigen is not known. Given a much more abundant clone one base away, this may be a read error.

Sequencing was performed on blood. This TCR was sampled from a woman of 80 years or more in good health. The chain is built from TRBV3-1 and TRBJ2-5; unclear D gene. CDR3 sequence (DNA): TGTGCCAGCAGCCAAGATCTCGGTGAGCAGTACTTC. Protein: CASSQDLGEQYF.